One sample yielded the 31 T cell receptor beta chains listed below, sequenced in a study of shared T cell receptors in the human thymus (TCRdb year 2021). Library method: the immunoSEQ multiplex PCR assay. TCRdb re-hosts the immuneACCESS table, in-frame sequences only. Its copies lack some clones; in the studies checked, an unresolved V gene accounts for under half of them, and the cause for the rest is not known. This sample gives hundreds of thousands of clones in total; around 82% of them show up just once. 0.013% of the sample goes to the ten largest clones. These same records also appear under a second study, on human thymus T cells.

The material sequenced was thymocytes. These receptors were taken from a boy under three years old with a congenital heart defect. Donor details come from another sample of the same person, matched by shared clones.

The rearrangement joins TRBV5-5 to TRBJ1-2, with 10 nucleotides matching TRBD1. CDR1 and CDR2 (germline): SGHKS, YYEKEE (reference sequence). The CDR3 consists of 15 residues. V trimming: 0 bases; J trimming: 6 bases; junction bases outside the gene matches: 5. CDR3 nucleotides: TGTGCCAGCAGCTTGGAGGGACAGGGGCGACATGGCTACACCTTC. Translating it yields CASSLEGQGRHGYTF.

This chain connects TRBV19 to TRBJ2-1; 11 bases line up with TRBD2. Germline V lookup: CDR1 LNHDA, CDR2 SQIVND (reference sequence). CDR3 size: 16 residues. With V trimmed by 4 bases and J by 7 bases, 9 bases remained unmatched. The DNA of the CDR3 is TGTGCCAGTAGTACCGAACTAGCGGGAGTGATAAATGAGCAGTTCTTC. It is translated as CASSTELAGVINEQFF.

This clone was seen a handful of times. The chain recombines TRBV27 with TRBJ1-4, with D possibly being TRBD1 (6 bases). Germline assignment: CDR1 MNHEY and CDR2 SMNVEV (reference sequence). The ends were cut back, 5 bases at V and 7 bases at J, with 14 bases in the middle. This CDR3 spans 14 amino acids. The CDR3 region has the DNA TGTGCCAGCAGTCGAACAGGGTTTATTGAAAAACTGTTTTTT. It yields the protein CASSRTGFIEKLFF.

This chain connects TRBV27 to TRBJ1-5, with 8 bases identical to TRBD1. This CDR3 comprises 17 residues. The J segment lost 0 bases and the V segment lost 6 bases, leaving 10 bases of the junction unmatched. Germline V gene data show CDR1 as MNHEY and CDR2 as SMNVEV (reference sequence). CDR3 coding DNA: TGTGCCAGCAGCGAAACCGGGACAGGCGATAGCAATCAGCCCCAGCATTTT. As protein: CASSETGTGDSNQPQHF.

The gene calls are TRBV9 and TRBJ1-2; D is unresolved. Trimming cost V 7 bases and J 1 base, with 11 bases left between them. Per the germline V gene, CDR1 is SGDLS and CDR2 is YYNGEE. The CDR3 runs 13 residues. The CDR3 region is CASAGGFNYGYTF. The CDR3 DNA is TGTGCCAGCGCCGGAGGGTTTAACTATGGCTACACCTTC.

Only a few counts were recorded for this clone. V usage is TRBV15 and J usage is TRBJ2-5; 8 nucleotides align to TRBD2. Germline V gene lookup returns CDR1 LNHNV and CDR2 YYDKDF (reference sequence). Trimming removed 5 bases from V and 5 bases from J; junction bases left unmatched: 13. The CDR3 totals 16 residues. CDR3 sequence (DNA): TGTGCCACCAGCTCCCAACTAGCGGAGGGGTGGGAGACCCAGTACTTC. Amino acids: CATSSQLAEGWETQYF.

The genes are TRBV7-6 and TRBJ2-2; weak D call: TRBD2 (6 bases). This CDR3 comprises 16 residues. Trimming removed 0 bases at V and 4 bases at J, with 12 bases between. CDR1 and CDR2 from the germline V gene are SGHVS and FNYEAQ. CDR3 nucleotides: TGTGCCAGCAGCTTAGCGCCAGGAGCGGGCACCGGGGAGCTGTTTTTT. Protein: CASSLAPGAGTGELFF.

The chain couples TRBV6-1 to TRBJ1-3; D is perhaps TRBD1 (5 bases). This CDR3 comprises 15 residues. Germline CDR1 and CDR2: MNHNS and SASEGT. With 5 bases removed from V and 0 bases from J, the gap between germline ends came to 11 bases. The CDR3 region has the DNA TGTGCCAGCAGTAGCGGGACGGTCTCTGGAAACACCATATATTTT. It translates to CASSSGTVSGNTIYF.

In its sample, this clone was seen once. V and J are TRBV27 and TRBJ1-5; 8 bases line up with TRBD1. Germline trimming cut 0 bases from V and 0 bases from J; bases unmatched to any gene: 10. Per the germline V gene, CDR1 is MNHEY and CDR2 is SMNVEV (reference sequence). CDR3 size: 19 residues. CDR3 nucleotides: TGTGCCAGCAGTTTATCAAAAGGACAGGGACCTCTTAGCAATCAGCCCCAGCATTTT. Amino acids: CASSLSKGQGPLSNQPQHF.

This rearrangement joins TRBV19 to TRBJ2-2; 11 positions match TRBD2. V gave up 7 bases and J gave up 7 bases; unmatched junction bases: 11. CDR3 length equals 16 residues. CDR1 LNHDA and CDR2 SQIVND come from the germline V gene (reference sequence). The CDR3 loop reads CASIQTSGILNGELFF. In DNA, the CDR3 is TGTGCCAGTATCCAGACTAGCGGGATTTTGAACGGGGAGCTGTTTTTT.

This chain uses TRBV10-3 with TRBJ2-3; TRBD2 matches at 7 bases. V was clipped by 4 bases and J by 4 bases; unmatched bases: 11. This CDR3 contains 16 residues. The V gene's germline CDR1 is ENHRY and CDR2 SYGVKD. CDR3 sequence (DNA): TGTGCCATCAGTGTCGCGGCTAGCGGAAACCCAGATACGCAGTATTTT. Residues: CAISVAASGNPDTQYF.

The V and J genes are TRBV27 and TRBJ2-7, with 7 positions matching TRBD1. The V segment lost 5 bases and the J segment 6 bases; nucleotides outside the gene matches: 19. Germline V gene lookup returns CDR1 MNHEY and CDR2 SMNVEV (reference sequence). CDR3 length equals 17 residues. CDR3 in DNA: TGTGCCAGCAGTCCCCCTCCCGTGACAGGGACCCCTCTCGAGCAGTACTTC. Its protein is CASSPPPVTGTPLEQYF.

The chain is built from TRBV4-1 and TRBJ2-7, with 8 bases fitting TRBD2. V was clipped by 4 bases and J by 1 base; unmatched bases: 12. The germline CDR1 and CDR2 sequences are MGHRA and YSYEKL. The CDR3 extends over 17 amino acids. The CDR3 DNA is TGCGCCAGCAGCCGATTCTCGGGGGGGCGCAGGTCCTACGAGCAGTACTTC. Translated, it gives CASSRFSGGRRSYEQYF.

The chain uses TRBV2 and TRBJ2-7; 11 bases line up with TRBD2. Germline V gene sequence: CDR1 SNHLY, CDR2 FYNNEI. The CDR3 covers 14 residues. V lost 5 bases to trimming and J lost 2 bases; unmatched junction nucleotides: 2. The CDR3 bases are TGTGCCAGCAGTCCACTAGCGGGAGCCTACGAGCAGTACTTC. Protein sequence: CASSPLAGAYEQYF.

V is TRBV5-6 and J is TRBJ2-5, with TRBD2 matching 10 bases. Germline V gene lookup returns CDR1 SGHDT and CDR2 YYEEEE. Trimming cost V 1 base and J 2 bases; bases outside gene matches: 8. This CDR3 comprises 17 residues. As DNA, the CDR3 is TGTGCCAGCAGCTTGACTAGCGGGGCCTCCCTGCAAGAGACCCAGTACTTC. It yields the protein CASSLTSGASLQETQYF.

V and J are TRBV19 and TRBJ2-7, with TRBD1 identical over 7 bases. Germline assignment: CDR1 LNHDA and CDR2 SQIVND (reference sequence). This CDR3 comprises 14 residues. Trimming removed 7 bases from V and 5 bases from J; junction bases left unmatched: 11. The CDR3 coding sequence is TGTGCCAGTACCACTATCGGACAGGACCACGAGCAGTACTTC. Its protein is CASTTIGQDHEQYF.

This chain joins TRBV4-1 and TRBJ2-7; 8 bases align to TRBD2. The V segment lost 3 bases and the J segment 3 bases; nucleotides outside the gene matches: 7. The CDR3 has 15 amino acids. Germline lookup yields CDR1 MGHRA and CDR2 YSYEKL. The CDR3: CASSQGLEGNYEQYF. In nucleotides, the CDR3 is TGCGCCAGCAGCCAGGGACTAGAGGGAAACTACGAGCAGTACTTC.

The gene calls are TRBV2 and TRBJ2-1, with 8 bases lining up with TRBD2. The CDR3 totals 14 residues. V shed 1 base and J 9 bases; nucleotides not matched to a gene: 5. Germline V gene lookup returns CDR1 SNHLY and CDR2 FYNNEI. The DNA of the CDR3 is TGTGCCAGCAGTGAAGGACCCCGGGGGGGTGAGCAGTTCTTC. Amino acids: CASSEGPRGGEQFF.

The rearrangement links TRBV19 to TRBJ2-2; perhaps TRBD1 as D (6 bases). The CDR3 spans 15 residues. V was shortened by 3 bases and J by 2 bases, with 10 bases between the two germline ends. From germline, CDR1 is LNHDA and CDR2 SQIVND (reference sequence). DNA of the CDR3: TGTGCCAGTAGTATTAGGGGACAAAACACCGGGGAGCTGTTTTTT. As protein: CASSIRGQNTGELFF.

The chain employs TRBV4-3 and TRBJ2-7, with a possible D match to TRBD2 (6 bases). The CDR3 has 15 amino acids. V was clipped by 0 bases and J by 6 bases, with 15 bases between them. Per the germline V gene, CDR1 is LGHNA and CDR2 is YSLEER. The CDR3 sequence is CASSQETGSGSEQYF. For the CDR3, the DNA is TGCGCCAGCAGCCAAGAGACGGGGAGCGGGTCCGAGCAGTACTTC.

V gene TRBV27 combines with J gene TRBJ2-7; D perhaps matches TRBD1 (7 bases). Germline assignment: CDR1 MNHEY and CDR2 SMNVEV (reference sequence). V lost 2 bases and J lost 3, with 23 bases in between. The CDR3 has 18 amino acids. The CDR3 region is CASSLLGRQDREDYEQYF. The CDR3, as DNA: TGTGCCAGCAGTTTACTGGGCCGCCAAGACAGGGAGGACTACGAGCAGTACTTC.

The rearrangement links TRBV28 to TRBJ2-5; 13 bases fit TRBD2. Trimming at V came to 5 bases and at J to 5 bases, leaving 11 bases not matched to a gene. Germline V gives CDR1 MDHEN, CDR2 SYDVKM. This CDR3 spans 17 amino acids. The CDR3 sequence: CASSKEPGTSGEETQYF. CDR3 in DNA: TGTGCCAGCAGTAAGGAGCCTGGGACTAGCGGGGAGGAGACCCAGTACTTC.

The rearrangement links TRBV5-1 to TRBJ2-3; a weak D match, TRBD2 (6 bases). Germline V gene lookup returns CDR1 SGHRS and CDR2 YFSETQ. CDR3 length: 17 residues. The germline V and J ends were trimmed by 0 bases and 0 bases, with 14 bases remaining between them. The CDR3 protein is CASSLVDLAMSTDTQYF. The CDR3 DNA is TGCGCCAGCAGCTTGGTAGATCTAGCGATGAGCACAGATACGCAGTATTTT.

This sequence joins TRBV15 and TRBJ1-5; tentatively, D is TRBD1 (6 bases). V gave up 0 bases and J gave up 4 bases, with 19 bases separating them. Germline CDR1 reads LNHNV; CDR2 reads YYDKDF (reference sequence). This CDR3 is 18 amino acids long. The chain's CDR3 is CATSRDRGQPSGNQPQHF. As DNA, the CDR3 is TGTGCCACCAGCAGAGATCGTGGACAGCCATCAGGGAATCAGCCCCAGCATTTT.

The chain uses TRBV12-5 and TRBJ1-2, with TRBD1 as a possible D gene (6 bases). CDR1 is LGHNT and CDR2 is FRNRAP in the germline V gene. The CDR3 loop spans 17 amino acids. V lost 2 bases to trimming and J lost 0 bases, with 16 bases between them. This CDR3 is CASGLRDIAPTNYGYTF. As DNA, the CDR3 is TGTGCTAGTGGTTTGAGGGACATTGCCCCCACTAACTATGGCTACACCTTC.

This clone was seen a single time. The CDR3 DNA follows: TGTGCCAGCAGCTTAGGGGCCCCGACACCCTCCTCCTACGAGCAGTACTTC. This encodes CASSLGAPTPSSYEQYF. The genes are TRBV5-6 and TRBJ2-7, with D possibly TRBD1 on 5 matching bases. CDR1 and CDR2 from the germline V gene are SGHDT and YYEEEE. The CDR3 loop spans 17 amino acids. V was shortened by 2 bases and J by 0 bases, with 18 bases between the two germline ends.

This chain links TRBV5-1 with TRBJ2-2; perhaps TRBD2 as D (6 bases). The CDR3 has 13 amino acids. V was cut by 4 bases and J by 7 bases, with 11 bases left in between. Germline V gives CDR1 SGHRS, CDR2 YFSETQ. The CDR3 spells CASSPGTFGELFF. CDR3 DNA: TGCGCCAGCAGCCCCGGGACTTTCGGGGAGCTGTTTTTT.

The chain links TRBV28 to TRBJ2-2, with D maybe TRBD1 (6 bases). The CDR3 has 17 amino acids. Looked up from germline, CDR1 is MDHEN and CDR2 is SYDVKM. The V end lost 4 bases, the J end lost 2 bases, and 17 bases lay between the germline ends. This CDR3 is CASSSTPWTVNTGELFF. In DNA form, the CDR3 reads TGTGCCAGCAGTTCCACCCCCTGGACAGTTAACACCGGGGAGCTGTTTTTT.

Written as DNA, the CDR3 is TGTGCCAGCAGCTTGGGCATGGGGACAGGCGATGAGCAGTTCTTC. It codes for CASSLGMGTGDEQFF. The chain couples TRBV5-4 to TRBJ2-1, with 8 positions matching TRBD1. CDR3 length equals 15 residues. V lost 0 bases and J lost 8; bases outside the gene matches: 7. Germline lookup yields CDR1 SGHNT and CDR2 YYREEE (reference sequence).

The chain recombines TRBV19 with TRBJ2-7; 7 nucleotides align to TRBD2. The length of the CDR3 is 15 residues. V was clipped by 5 bases and J by 3 bases; unmatched bases: 10. CDR1 LNHDA and CDR2 SQIVND come from the germline V gene (reference sequence). The CDR3 is CASSQGGSPHYEQYF. The CDR3 DNA reads as TGTGCCAGTAGTCAAGGCGGGAGCCCCCACTACGAGCAGTACTTC.

This sequence joins TRBV11-3 and TRBJ1-1; tentatively, D is TRBD1 (6 bases). CDR1 SGHNT and CDR2 YENEEA come from the germline V gene. The CDR3 consists of 14 residues. V was trimmed by 9 bases and J by 0 bases, leaving 14 bases between them. This chain's CDR3 is CASRKGQLNTEAFF. CDR3 DNA: TGTGCCAGTCGAAAGGGACAACTGAACACTGAAGCTTTCTTT.